Listed here are 7 T cell receptor beta chains from one sample, sequenced in a study of Ad26.COV2.S vaccination and SARS-CoV-2 variants. The data were produced by immunoSEQ multiplex PCR, yet TCRdb's version contains in-frame clones alone and is incomplete. This table has roughly 460,000 clones, about 88% appearing once. Specified treatment: about 20 received Ad26.COV2.S at low or high dose, single or two shots; about 5 received placebo; per-sample allocation not given. Repertoires come from day 63 after the first vaccine or placebo injection. Sequenced material: peripheral blood, taken in a trial of Ad26.COV2.S vaccine versus placebo. These receptors originate from a person aged 18-65 years who received the Ad26.COV2.S COVID-19 vaccine or a placebo.

This clone was detected only once. The chain links TRBV7-8 to TRBJ2-7; D is perhaps TRBD1 (5 bases). Germline values: CDR1 SGHVS, CDR2 FQNEAQ. Trimming removed 2 bases at V and 1 base at J, with 12 bases between. CDR3 length: 15 residues. This chain's CDR3 is CASSLFWGQSYEQYF. The DNA of the CDR3 is TGTGCCAGCAGCTTATTTTGGGGCCAATCCTACGAGCAGTACTTC.

This clone was picked up one time. The genes are TRBV7-8 and TRBJ1-3; 8 nucleotides match TRBD1. Germline V gene lookup returns CDR1 SGHVS and CDR2 FQNEAQ. CDR3 size: 15 residues. Losses at the gene ends were 3 bases for V and 4 bases for J; bases not matched to a gene: 5. The CDR3 DNA sequence: TGTGCCAGCAGCTTTCAGGGGGCGGCCGGAAACACCATATATTTT. The encoded protein is CASSFQGAAGNTIYF.

For this clone: The same CDR3 also results from other DNA sequences found in this sample. This rearrangement joins TRBV30 to TRBJ2-5; D gene ambiguous. Looked up from germline, CDR1 is GTSNPN and CDR2 is SVGIG (reference sequence). CDR3 size: 11 residues. The V and J ends lost 0 bases and 5 bases respectively, with 4 bases between them. In DNA, the CDR3 is TGTGCCTGGAGTGTATCTGAGACCCAGTACTTC. It codes for CAWSVSETQYF.

This chain joins TRBV7-2 and TRBJ1-1; no clear D. The germline V gene encodes CDR1 SGHTA and CDR2 FQGNSA. V lost 2 bases and J lost 0, with 7 bases in between. This CDR3 has 14 amino acids. The CDR3 nucleotides are TGTGCCAGCAGCTTACAGGTTATGAACACTGAAGCTTTCTTT. Encoded protein: CASSLQVMNTEAFF.

This clone was found many times. The chain links TRBV6-2 or TRBV6-3 to TRBJ1-1; D is possibly TRBD1 (5 bases). The V end was cut by 0 bases, the J end by 10 bases, with 12 bases between. The CDR3 spans 13 residues. Germline V gene lookup returns CDR1 MNHEY and CDR2 SVGEGT. Here the CDR3 DNA reads TGTGCCAGCAGTTACTCGACGGCGGGACGAGCTTTCTTT. Translation gives CASSYSTAGRAFF.

This clone appeared once. This sequence joins TRBV9 and TRBJ1-3; D gene uncertain. V was shortened by 4 bases and J by 3 bases, with 14 bases between the two germline ends. The length of the CDR3 is 15 residues. Per germline, CDR1 SGDLS and CDR2 YYNGEE. The CDR3 region is CASSPRELYGNTIYF. The CDR3 DNA follows: TGTGCCAGCAGCCCTAGGGAGCTATATGGAAACACCATATATTTT.

This rearrangement joins TRBV24-1 to TRBJ2-3, with a weak D call TRBD2 (6 bases). V lost 4 bases, J lost 6 bases, and 19 bases lay in between. In germline, CDR1 is KGHDR, CDR2 SFDVKD. The CDR3 sequence is 16 residues long. The CDR3 region has the DNA TGTGCCACCAGTGAGGCCCTAGGGACCGCGGGGGATACGCAGTATTTT. Translated, it gives CATSEALGTAGDTQYF.